The 10 T cell receptor beta chains below all came from one sample that was sequenced in a study of T cell responses to AZD1222 COVID-19 vaccine. The table came from immunoSEQ multiplex PCR; TCRdb's copy has only in-frame clones and leaves some out. The sample lists over 110,000 clones, approximately 94% occurring once. Sequences were derived from peripheral blood, sampled on day 0 of AZD1222 vaccination. Receptors originate from an adult in good health.

This clone was recorded only once. The V and J genes are TRBV7-9 and TRBJ2-5; 11 bases are shared with TRBD1. CDR3 size: 15 residues. J gave up 4 bases and V 5 bases, and 6 bases lay outside the gene matches. The V gene's germline CDR1 is SEHNR and CDR2 FQNEAQ (reference sequence). CDR3 amino acids: CASSQRTGGGETQYF. The CDR3 nucleotides are TGTGCCAGCAGCCAAAGGACAGGGGGCGGAGAGACCCAGTACTTC.

The chain carries TRBV3-1 (or the pseudogene TRBV3-2) and TRBJ1-2; D not resolved. This CDR3 has 13 amino acids. The germline gives CDR1 LGHDT, CDR2 YNNKEL (reference sequence). Trimming took off 3 bases at V and 6 bases at J, with 11 bases between the two ends. CDR3 DNA sequence: TGTGCCAGCAGCCAGGGTGCGACTGATGGCTACACCTTC. Amino acid sequence: CASSQGATDGYTF.

This chain links TRBV6-5 with TRBJ1-5; perhaps TRBD1 as D (6 bases). Germline loops: CDR1 MNHEY, CDR2 SVGAGI. Between the trimmed V and J ends, which lost 6 bases and 7 bases, there was a span of 16 bases. The CDR3 consists of 14 residues. CDR3 bases: TGTGCCAGCAGCCCGAATGGGGGCGAACAGCCCCAGCATTTT. Translation gives CASSPNGGEQPQHF.

The gene calls are TRBV6-5 and TRBJ2-5; D remains unclear. V lost 5 bases and J lost 1, with 8 bases in between. The CDR3 extends over 13 amino acids. The germline CDR1 and CDR2 sequences are MNHEY and SVGAGI. For the CDR3, the DNA is TGTGCCAGCAGTCGGACGTCCCAAGAGACCCAGTACTTC. It is translated as CASSRTSQETQYF.

V and J are TRBV5-1 and TRBJ1-5; D not resolved. The germline V gene has CDR1 SGHRS and CDR2 YFSETQ. Trimming took 9 bases from V and 0 from J, leaving 7 bases between them. The CDR3 sequence is 12 residues long. The CDR3 sequence is CATPISNQPQHF. CDR3 DNA: TGCGCCACCCCCATTAGCAATCAGCCCCAGCATTTT.

The chain combines TRBV6-2 or TRBV6-3 with TRBJ1-1, with TRBD1 identical over 9 bases. The CDR3 runs to 15 residues. CDR1 and CDR2 from the germline V gene are MNHEY and SVGEGT. The V gene end was trimmed by 5 bases and the J gene end by 4 bases; junction bases not matched to a gene: 8. The DNA for the CDR3 is TGTGCCAGCAGTGACAAACAGGGGGCTGTCACTGAAGCTTTCTTT. This sequence encodes CASSDKQGAVTEAFF.

This chain uses TRBV6-5 with TRBJ1-2; TRBD1 is a possible D gene (5 bases). V was clipped by 10 bases and J by 4 bases, with 13 bases between them. The CDR3 contains 12 residues. Germline lookup yields CDR1 MNHEY and CDR2 SVGAGI. This chain's CDR3 is CATQGASYGYTF. The CDR3 DNA is TGTGCCACCCAAGGGGCATCCTATGGCTACACCTTC.

V usage is TRBV7-2 and J usage is TRBJ1-6; D remains unclear. V lost 5 bases to trimming and J lost 7 bases, with 12 bases between them. This CDR3 has 14 residues. Germline V CDR1 and CDR2: SGHTA, FQGNSA. The CDR3 nucleotides are TGTGCCAGCAGCACAGACGGTTTAAATTCACCCCTCCACTTT. It is translated as CASSTDGLNSPLHF.

This clone was picked up one time. J is TRBJ2-3 and V is TRBV10-3; D possibly matches TRBD1 or TRBD2 (6 bases each). The CDR3 has 16 amino acids. The V gene's germline CDR1 is ENHRY and CDR2 SYGVKD. Trimming took 0 bases from V and 6 from J, leaving 16 bases between them. As DNA, the CDR3 is TGTGCCATCAGTGAGTCGGGACTTACGGGGGCCGATACGCAGTATTTT. Amino acid sequence: CAISESGLTGADTQYF.

The CDR3 DNA follows: TGTGCCTGGACACCAGGGGCCAACGTCCTGACTTTC. Translation gives CAWTPGANVLTF. The rearrangement joins TRBV30 to TRBJ2-6; unclear D gene. The V end lost 4 bases, the J end lost 4 bases, and 5 bases lay between the germline ends. CDR3 length: 12 amino acids. Germline CDR1 GTSNPN, CDR2 SVGIG (reference sequence).